One and the same sample provided the 26 T cell receptor beta chains below, sequenced in a study of blood T cell repertoires in COVID-19. Sequenced by immunoSEQ multiplex PCR; TCRdb stores in-frame clones only, minus some. The sample yields 200,000 to 300,000 clones, approximately 89% seen once. Source material: PBMCs or T cells enriched from blood (not recorded which). The receptor source for this set is a woman aged 40-49 years with acute COVID-19.

This rearrangement joins TRBV10-3 to TRBJ1-2; 7 positions match TRBD1. Germline lookup yields CDR1 ENHRY and CDR2 SYGVKD. The CDR3 has 16 residues. V shed 7 bases, J shed 4 bases, and the junction held 15 bases outside the gene matches. The CDR3, as DNA: TGTGCCATCAATGGAGGGGGCAATTCGATCGGCTATGGCTACACCTTC. Translating gives CAINGGGNSIGYGYTF.

The chain combines TRBV30 with TRBJ1-2; D possibly corresponds to TRBD1 (5 bases). Germline values: CDR1 GTSNPN, CDR2 SVGIG (reference sequence). This CDR3 has 14 residues. V lost 0 bases and J lost 4, with 12 bases in between. The CDR3 protein is CAWSVGQGGYGYTF. CDR3 in DNA: TGTGCCTGGAGTGTAGGCCAGGGCGGCTATGGCTACACCTTC.

The V and J genes are TRBV19 and TRBJ1-4; weak D call: TRBD1 (6 bases). The V and J ends lost 7 bases and 5 bases respectively, with 17 bases between them. The CDR3 extends over 15 amino acids. The germline CDR1 and CDR2 sequences are LNHDA and SQIVND (reference sequence). CDR3 bases: TGTGCCAGTACCACCCAGAGGGGGGGCAATGAAAAACTGTTTTTT. Translation: CASTTQRGGNEKLFF.

This chain joins TRBV10-2 and TRBJ2-1, with 8 nucleotides matching TRBD2. Germline CDR1 is WSHSY and CDR2 is SAAADI. The CDR3 has 15 residues. V was pared by 8 bases and J by 1 base, with 7 bases of the junction left unmatched. This CDR3 is CASRRGGESYNEQFF. DNA for the CDR3: TGCGCCAGCCGACGGGGGGGTGAATCCTACAATGAGCAGTTCTTC.

The chain recombines TRBV2 with TRBJ2-1, with D perhaps TRBD1 (6 bases). The CDR3 length is 15 residues. The germline V gene encodes CDR1 SNHLY and CDR2 FYNNEI. Trimming stripped 3 bases from V and 4 bases from J, with 13 bases between. The DNA for the CDR3 is TGTGCCAGCAGTGATAAGACGGGACATTACAATGAGCAGTTCTTC. Its translation: CASSDKTGHYNEQFF.

The chain carries TRBV5-4 and TRBJ2-3; D is unresolved. CDR3 size: 14 residues. Per germline, CDR1 SGHNT and CDR2 YYREEE (reference sequence). Deletions cut 3 bases from V and 4 bases from J, with 12 bases between. The CDR3 region has the DNA TGTGCCAGCAGCTCCTCCCCCACGGCAGATACGCAGTATTTT. Translated, it gives CASSSSPTADTQYF.

The rearrangement uses TRBV27 and TRBJ2-3, with a tentative D call TRBD2 (6 bases). V was shortened by 3 bases and J by 1 base, with 8 bases between the two germline ends. This CDR3 is built from 14 residues. CDR1 and CDR2 (germline): MNHEY, SMNVEV (reference sequence). CDR3 protein: CASSLWGGTDTQYF. In nucleotides, the CDR3 is TGTGCCAGCAGTTTGTGGGGGGGCACAGATACGCAGTATTTT.

This chain uses TRBV9 with TRBJ2-2, with D possibly TRBD1 on 6 matching bases. CDR1 is SGDLS and CDR2 is YYNGEE in the germline V gene. This CDR3 contains 15 residues. V lost 3 bases and J 3 bases, leaving 12 bases between the germline ends. The CDR3 here is CASSEETGYTGELFF. The CDR3 bases are TGTGCCAGCAGCGAGGAGACAGGATACACCGGGGAGCTGTTTTTT.

This chain joins TRBV24-1 and TRBJ2-2; 8 nucleotides agree with TRBD1. Germline lookup yields CDR1 KGHDR and CDR2 SFDVKD. The CDR3 extends over 16 amino acids. Germline trimming cut 5 bases from V and 5 bases from J; bases unmatched to any gene: 9. CDR3 nucleotide sequence: TGTGCCACCAGTGCCTCCGGACAGGGCAGAACCGGGGAGCTGTTTTTT. Translated: CATSASGQGRTGELFF.

V usage is TRBV5-6 and J usage is TRBJ2-7, with D perhaps matching TRBD1 (6 bases). The ends were cut back, 4 bases at V and 7 bases at J, with 18 bases in the middle. CDR3 length: 14 residues. Germline lookup yields CDR1 SGHDT and CDR2 YYEEEE. The CDR3 here is CASSRRGSTAEQYF. CDR3 in DNA: TGTGCCAGCAGCCGCAGGGGAAGTACGGCAGAGCAGTACTTC.

The chain couples TRBV6-5 to TRBJ1-2, with no clear D. The CDR3 covers 15 residues. Trimming took 5 bases from V and 4 from J, leaving 17 bases between them. In germline, CDR1 is MNHEY, CDR2 SVGAGI. This CDR3 is CASSPRRVSSYGYTF. For the CDR3, the DNA is TGTGCCAGCAGTCCTCGGAGGGTTAGTAGCTATGGCTACACCTTC.

The chain uses TRBV4-1 and TRBJ2-1, with D possibly being TRBD1 (6 bases). Deletions cut 4 bases from V and 8 bases from J, with 15 bases between. CDR3 length: 14 residues. Germline CDR1 and CDR2: MGHRA and YSYEKL. CDR3 loop: CASSLTGSEDEQFF. DNA for the CDR3: TGCGCCAGCAGCCTCACAGGGTCCGAGGATGAGCAGTTCTTC.

This chain links TRBV18 with TRBJ2-1; 8 bases fit TRBD2. Per germline, CDR1 KGHSH and CDR2 LQKENI. The length of the CDR3 is 12 residues. Trimming removed 6 bases from V and 5 bases from J; junction bases left unmatched: 0. The DNA of the CDR3 is TGTGCCAGCTCGCGGGGGGACAATGAGCAGTTCTTC. Its protein product is CASSRGDNEQFF.

The V gene is TRBV5-1, the J gene TRBJ2-3; D is unclear. The germline V gene has CDR1 SGHRS and CDR2 YFSETQ. This CDR3 contains 15 residues. Trimming removed 0 bases at V and 0 bases at J, with 8 bases between. The CDR3, as DNA: TGCGCCAGCAGCTTGGAGCATCCTAGCACAGATACGCAGTATTTT. Translation gives CASSLEHPSTDTQYF.

V is TRBV4-2 and J is TRBJ1-4, with D perhaps matching TRBD1 (5 bases). Germline CDR1 reads LGHNA; CDR2 reads YNFKEQ. This CDR3 contains 16 residues. Between the trimmed V and J ends, which lost 0 bases and 8 bases, there was a span of 16 bases. The CDR3 DNA reads as TGTGCCAGCAGCCAAGATATCGGGACCGGGGGGGAAAAACTGTTTTTT. It translates to CASSQDIGTGGEKLFF.

J is TRBJ2-4 and V is TRBV4-1; D unclear. CDR1 MGHRA and CDR2 YSYEKL come from the germline V gene. This CDR3 region has 16 residues. V was shortened by 0 bases and J by 13 bases, with 22 bases between the two germline ends. CDR3 sequence: CASSQDAEKLYWSQYF. The CDR3 DNA reads TGCGCCAGCAGCCAAGACGCGGAGAAACTGTATTGGTCCCAGTACTTC.

This chain uses TRBV7-9 with TRBJ1-5, with D uncertain. The CDR3 contains 13 residues. The V gene's germline CDR1 is SEHNR and CDR2 FQNEAQ (reference sequence). Trimming removed 5 bases at V and 2 bases at J, with 7 bases between. The CDR3 region has the DNA TGTGCCAGCAGCGACGCGGGCAATCAGCCCCAGCATTTT. Translated: CASSDAGNQPQHF.

J is TRBJ2-3 and V is TRBV9, with D possibly matching TRBD2 (5 bases). Germline values: CDR1 SGDLS, CDR2 YYNGEE. Trimming shortened V by 0 bases and J by 0 bases, and 8 bases separated the two germline ends. This CDR3 is 15 amino acids long. Here the CDR3 reads CASSVVGGSTDTQYF. The CDR3 DNA sequence: TGTGCCAGCAGCGTAGTCGGCGGGAGCACAGATACGCAGTATTTT.

V is TRBV5-5 and J is TRBJ1-2; 8 nucleotides align to TRBD1. V shed 0 bases and J 8 bases; nucleotides not matched to a gene: 15. CDR1 SGHKS and CDR2 YYEKEE come from the germline V gene (reference sequence). The CDR3 length is 17 residues. The CDR3 here is CASSLVFAPRTGNGYTF. CDR3 coding DNA: TGTGCCAGCAGCTTGGTTTTCGCGCCTCGGACAGGGAACGGCTACACCTTC.

V gene TRBV9 combines with J gene TRBJ1-5; TRBD1 matches 7 bases. The V gene's germline CDR1 is SGDLS and CDR2 YYNGEE. V was clipped by 7 bases and J by 4 bases; unmatched bases: 8. This CDR3 has 14 residues. The CDR3: CASSFGQANQPQHF. The CDR3 nucleotides read TGTGCCAGCTCTTTTGGACAGGCGAATCAGCCCCAGCATTTT.

This clone appeared a single time. V and J are TRBV27 and TRBJ1-4; 9 bases are a match to TRBD1. The CDR3 covers 15 residues. Losses at the gene ends were 8 bases for V and 7 bases for J; bases not matched to a gene: 11. CDR1 and CDR2 from the germline V gene are MNHEY and SMNVEV (reference sequence). CDR3 region: CASSPGQGLFEKLFF. The CDR3 bases are TGTGCCAGCTCCCCGGGACAGGGTTTGTTTGAAAAACTGTTTTTT.

The V gene is TRBV10-3, the J gene TRBJ2-1; 9 bases fit TRBD2. The CDR3 covers 15 residues. V gave up 7 bases and J gave up 5 bases; unmatched junction bases: 9. From germline, CDR1 is ENHRY and CDR2 SYGVKD. CDR3 amino acids: CAIKKRGEDNNEQFF. The CDR3 DNA follows: TGTGCCATCAAGAAGCGGGGGGAAGACAACAATGAGCAGTTCTTC.

This clone came up many times. The gene calls are TRBV7-8 and TRBJ1-5; tentatively, D is TRBD1 (5 bases). Germline CDR1 reads SGHVS; CDR2 reads FQNEAQ. This CDR3 spans 14 amino acids. V was shortened by 1 base and J by 3 bases, with 7 bases between the two germline ends. CDR3 amino acids: CASSLGQPNQPQHF. DNA for the CDR3: TGTGCCAGCAGCTTAGGACAGCCCAATCAGCCCCAGCATTTT.

The gene calls are TRBV2 and TRBJ1-1; TRBD1 is a possible D gene (5 bases). Germline CDR1 SNHLY, CDR2 FYNNEI. V lost 7 bases and J lost 1, with 10 bases in between. This CDR3 has 13 residues. CDR3 nucleotide sequence: TGTGCCAGCACCGGACACAAGAACACTGAAGCTTTCTTT. As protein: CASTGHKNTEAFF.

The chain couples TRBV2 to TRBJ2-7; 7 nucleotides match TRBD2. This CDR3 spans 13 amino acids. The germline CDR1 and CDR2 sequences are SNHLY and FYNNEI. J was trimmed by 1 base and V by 5 bases; bases with no gene match: 2. CDR3 amino acids: CASSRAGSYEQYF. The CDR3 nucleotides are TGTGCCAGCAGTCGAGCGGGATCCTACGAGCAGTACTTC.

V and J are TRBV10-2 and TRBJ1-2, with a possible D match to TRBD1 (6 bases). The germline CDR1 and CDR2 sequences are WSHSY and SAAADI. Trimming stripped 2 bases from V and 5 bases from J, with 9 bases between. The CDR3 runs to 13 residues. CDR3 nucleotide sequence: TGCGCCAGCAGTGAGAGGGGGGGGTATGGCTACACCTTC. This codes for CASSERGGYGYTF.